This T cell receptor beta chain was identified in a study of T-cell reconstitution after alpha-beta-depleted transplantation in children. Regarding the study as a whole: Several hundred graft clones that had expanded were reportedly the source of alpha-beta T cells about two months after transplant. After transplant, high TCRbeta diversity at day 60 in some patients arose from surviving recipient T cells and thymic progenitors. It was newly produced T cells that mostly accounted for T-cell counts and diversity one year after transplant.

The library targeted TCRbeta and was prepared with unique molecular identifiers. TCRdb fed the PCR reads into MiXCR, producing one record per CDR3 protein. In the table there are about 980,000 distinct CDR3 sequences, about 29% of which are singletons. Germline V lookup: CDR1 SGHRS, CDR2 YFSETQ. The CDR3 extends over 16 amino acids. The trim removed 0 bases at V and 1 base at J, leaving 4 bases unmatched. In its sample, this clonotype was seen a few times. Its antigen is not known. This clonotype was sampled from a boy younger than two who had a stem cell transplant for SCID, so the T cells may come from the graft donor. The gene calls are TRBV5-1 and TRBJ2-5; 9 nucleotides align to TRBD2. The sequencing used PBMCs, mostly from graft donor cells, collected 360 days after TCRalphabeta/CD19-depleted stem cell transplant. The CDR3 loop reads CASSLGRGGAQETQYF. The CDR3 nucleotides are TGCGCCAGCAGCTTGGGGCGCGGGGGGGCCCAAGAGACCCAGTACTTC.